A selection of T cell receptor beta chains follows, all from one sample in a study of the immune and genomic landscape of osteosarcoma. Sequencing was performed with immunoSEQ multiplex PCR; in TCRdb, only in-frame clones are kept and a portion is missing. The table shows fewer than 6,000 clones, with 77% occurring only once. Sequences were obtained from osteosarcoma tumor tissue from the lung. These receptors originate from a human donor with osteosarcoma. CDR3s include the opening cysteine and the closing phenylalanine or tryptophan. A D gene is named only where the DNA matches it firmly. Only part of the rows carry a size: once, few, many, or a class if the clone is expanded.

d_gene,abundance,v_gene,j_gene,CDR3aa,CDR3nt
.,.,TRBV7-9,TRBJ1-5,CASSLSGNQPQHF,TGTGCCAGCAGCTTATCAGGGAATCAGCCCCAGCATTTT
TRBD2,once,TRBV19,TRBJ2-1,CASSGGTSGRNSYNGQFF,TGTGCCAGTAGTGGGGGGACTAGCGGGAGAAACTCCTACAATGGGCAGTTCTTC
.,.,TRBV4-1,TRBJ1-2,CASSQDFAPGFRYGYTF,TGCGCCAGCAGCCAAGATTTCGCTCCGGGGTTCCGGTATGGCTACACCTTC
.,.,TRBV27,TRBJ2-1,CASSLSSADEQFF,TGTGCCAGCAGTTTATCTAGCGCGGATGAGCAGTTCTTC
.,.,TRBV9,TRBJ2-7,CASSVEPSSYEQYF,TGTGCCAGCAGCGTAGAGCCGAGCTCCTACGAGCAGTACTTC
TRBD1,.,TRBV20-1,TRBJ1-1,CSAPRTGEAFF,TGCAGTGCCCCTCGGACAGGGGAAGCTTTCTTT
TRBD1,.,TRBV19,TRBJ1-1,CASSRDRYYTEAFF,TGTGCCAGTAGTAGGGACAGGTACTACACTGAAGCTTTCTTT
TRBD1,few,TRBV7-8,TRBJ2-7,CASRVDRGSSYEQYF,TGTGCCAGCAGGGTGGACAGGGGAAGCTCCTACGAGCAGTACTTC
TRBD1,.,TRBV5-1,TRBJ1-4,CASSIGTDYEKLFF,TGCGCCAGCAGCATCGGGACAGACTATGAAAAACTGTTTTTT
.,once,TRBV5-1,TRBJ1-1,CASSQILGEGVTEAFF,TGCGCCAGCAGCCAGATTTTGGGGGAGGGAGTCACTGAAGCTTTCTTT
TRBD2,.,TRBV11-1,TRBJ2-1,CASSRWTSGRPGTYNEQFF,TGTGCCAGCAGCCGGTGGACTAGCGGGAGGCCCGGCACCTACAATGAGCAGTTCTTC
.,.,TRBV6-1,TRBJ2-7,CASSAQGSAAYEQYF,TGTGCCAGCAGTGCACAGGGATCTGCGGCCTACGAGCAGTACTTC
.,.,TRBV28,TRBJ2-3,CASSFPSPELSSTDTQYF,TGTGCCAGCAGTTTTCCTTCCCCGGAACTTTCTAGCACAGATACGCAGTATTTT
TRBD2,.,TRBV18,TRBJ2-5,CASSPGRGGETQYF,TGTGCCAGCTCACCCGGACGGGGGGGAGAGACCCAGTACTTC
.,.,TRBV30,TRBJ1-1,CAWSGDQVIEAFF,TGTGCCTGGAGTGGTGACCAGGTAATTGAAGCTTTCTTT
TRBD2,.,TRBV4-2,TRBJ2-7,CASSQSSGRILRLSEQYF,TGTGCCAGCAGCCAAAGTAGCGGGAGGATATTAAGGCTCTCCGAGCAGTACTTC
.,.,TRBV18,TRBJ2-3,CASSPRREDTQYF,TGTGCCAGCTCACCTAGGCGGGAAGATACGCAGTATTTT
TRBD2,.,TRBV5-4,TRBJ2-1,CATLAESKVGEQFF,TGTGCCACACTAGCGGAGTCTAAAGTTGGTGAGCAGTTCTTC
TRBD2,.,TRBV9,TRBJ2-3,CASSEGLVLGTDTQYF,TGTGCCAGCAGCGAGGGACTAGTTCTCGGCACAGATACGCAGTATTTT
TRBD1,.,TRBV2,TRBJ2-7,CASQGGQGGYEQYF,TGTGCCAGTCAGGGGGGACAGGGCGGCTACGAGCAGTACTTC
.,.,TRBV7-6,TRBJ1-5,CASSLAPGARQPQHF,TGTGCCAGCAGCTTAGCGCCGGGGGCGCGTCAGCCCCAGCATTTT
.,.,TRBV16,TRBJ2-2,CASSLGWIGRTGELFF,TGTGCCAGCAGCCTCGGCTGGATAGGACGAACCGGGGAGCTGTTTTTT
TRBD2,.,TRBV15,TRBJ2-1,CATSRGVAGVHEQFF,TGTGCCACCAGCAGAGGAGTAGCGGGAGTTCATGAGCAGTTCTTC
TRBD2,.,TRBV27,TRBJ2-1,CASSLSIPSGSSYNEQFF,TGTGCCAGCAGTTTATCGATACCTAGCGGGAGCTCCTACAATGAGCAGTTCTTC
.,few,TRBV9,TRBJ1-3,CASNRVPGNTIYF,TGTGCCAGCAACAGGGTCCCTGGAAACACCATATATTTT
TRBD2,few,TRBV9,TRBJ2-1,CASTLTSGNHNEQFF,TGTGCCAGCACCCTGACTAGCGGGAACCACAATGAGCAGTTCTTC
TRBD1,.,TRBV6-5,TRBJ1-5,CASSYSGQWNQPQHF,TGTGCCAGCAGTTACTCGGGACAGTGGAATCAGCCCCAGCATTTT
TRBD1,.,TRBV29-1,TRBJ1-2,CITARGQGYGYTF,TGCATCACCGCCCGGGGACAGGGTTATGGCTACACCTTC
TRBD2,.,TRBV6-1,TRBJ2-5,CASSDRRTSGQETQYF,TGTGCCAGCAGTGATCGGAGGACTAGCGGCCAAGAGACCCAGTACTTC
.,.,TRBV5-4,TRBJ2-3,CASSSRPISADTQYF,TGTGCCAGCAGCTCCCGACCCATATCGGCCGATACGCAGTATTTT
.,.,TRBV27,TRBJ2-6,CASSYSGANVLTF,TGTGCCAGCAGTTACTCTGGGGCCAACGTCCTGACTTTC
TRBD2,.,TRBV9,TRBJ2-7,CASSVVAGVGYEQYF,TGTGCCAGCAGCGTAGTAGCGGGAGTGGGCTACGAGCAGTACTTT
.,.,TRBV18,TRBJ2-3,CASSPPALTDTQYF,TGTGCCAGCTCACCGCCGGCACTCACAGATACGCAGTATTTT
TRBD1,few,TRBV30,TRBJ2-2,CALGQGNTGELFF,TGTGCCTTGGGACAGGGAAACACCGGGGAGCTGTTTTTT
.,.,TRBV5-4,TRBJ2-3,CASSLSSTDTQYF,TGTGCCAGCAGCTTATCTAGCACAGATACGCAGTATTTT
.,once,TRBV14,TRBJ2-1,CASSQWSGSSYNEQFF,TGTGCCAGCAGCCAATGGTCAGGTAGCTCCTACAATGAGCAGTTCTTC
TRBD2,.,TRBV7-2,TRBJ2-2,CASSLVGGRFLTGELFF,TGTGCCAGCAGCTTAGTTGGCGGGAGGTTCCTGACCGGGGAGCTGTTTTTT
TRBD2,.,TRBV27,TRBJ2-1,CASSLSSREGDEQFF,TGTGCCAGCAGTTTAAGTTCGCGGGAGGGAGATGAGCAGTTCTTC
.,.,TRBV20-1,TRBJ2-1,CSIDGHNEQFF,TGCAGTATCGACGGGCACAATGAGCAGTTCTTC
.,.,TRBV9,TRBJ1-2,CASSPDTNYGYTF,TGTGCCAGCAGCCCCGACACTAACTATGGCTACACCTTC
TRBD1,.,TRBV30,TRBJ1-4,CAPRGSAATNEKLFF,TGTGCCCCCAGGGGGTCGGCGGCAACTAATGAAAAACTGTTTTTT
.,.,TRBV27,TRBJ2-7,CASSPSSYEQYF,TGTGCCAGCAGTCCGAGCTCCTACGAGCAGTACTTC
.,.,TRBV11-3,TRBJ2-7,CASSLGDEQYF,TGTGCCAGCAGCTTAGGCGACGAGCAGTACTTC
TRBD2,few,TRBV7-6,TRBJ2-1,CASSLLAGVGSYNEQFF,TGTGCCAGCAGCTTACTAGCGGGAGTTGGCTCCTACAATGAGCAGTTCTTC
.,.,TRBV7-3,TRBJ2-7,CASRDLSLYEQYF,TGTGCCAGCCGCGATCTCTCCCTCTACGAGCAGTACTTC
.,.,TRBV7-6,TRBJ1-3,CASSSYDSGNTIYF,TGTGCCAGCAGCTCTTACGACAGTGGAAACACCATATATTTT
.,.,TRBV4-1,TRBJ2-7,CASSPLRGEDTYEQYF,TGCGCCAGCAGCCCGCTCCGAGGGGAAGATACCTACGAGCAGTACTTC
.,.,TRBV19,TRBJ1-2,CASSSPRGVDYGYTF,TGTGCCAGTAGTTCCCCGCGCGGGGTTGACTATGGCTACACCTTC
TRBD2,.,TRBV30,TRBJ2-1,CAWSGGSGRRNEQFF,TGTGCCTGGAGTGGCGGGAGCGGGAGGCGGAATGAGCAGTTCTTC